What follows are 27 T cell receptor beta chains derived from one specimen sequenced in a study of OX40 agonist ivuxolimab in advanced cancers. Only in-frame clones appear in the TCRdb table, and some are missing; sequencing was by immunoSEQ multiplex PCR. Of tens of thousands of clones listed, 80% to 95% are singletons. Source: CD4+ or CD8+ T cells sorted from blood, taken in a trial of the OX40 agonist ivuxolimab. These receptors originate from an adult with an advanced solid tumor such as melanoma, head and neck, liver or kidney cancer.

J is TRBJ1-2 and V is TRBV4-3; a possible D gene is TRBD1 (6 bases). CDR1 LGHNA and CDR2 YSLEER come from the germline V gene. This CDR3 is 14 amino acids long. Trimming pared 8 bases from V and 1 base from J, leaving 14 bases between. The CDR3 sequence: CASAKDSHNYGYTF. In nucleotides, the CDR3 is TGCGCCAGCGCGAAGGACAGCCATAACTATGGCTACACCTTC.

The chain carries TRBV6-5 and TRBJ2-5, with 9 bases fitting TRBD1. Per the germline V gene, CDR1 is MNHEY and CDR2 is SVGAGI. V gave up 2 bases and J gave up 2 bases; unmatched junction bases: 6. This CDR3 region has 16 residues. CDR3 region: CASSYRGQGLQETQYF. As DNA, the CDR3 is TGTGCCAGCAGTTACCGGGGACAGGGCTTACAAGAGACCCAGTACTTC.

The rearrangement links TRBV27 to TRBJ2-1; the D gene could be TRBD1 or TRBD2 (6 bases each). Per germline, CDR1 MNHEY and CDR2 SMNVEV (reference sequence). Trimming removed 3 bases from V and 0 bases from J, with 9 bases in between. This CDR3 is built from 15 residues. CDR3 DNA sequence: TGTGCCAGCAGTTTTGGGGGGCACTCCTACAATGAGCAGTTCTTC. Encoded protein: CASSFGGHSYNEQFF.

This chain connects TRBV27 to TRBJ2-5; TRBD2 agrees at 8 bases. Per germline, CDR1 MNHEY and CDR2 SMNVEV (reference sequence). The V segment lost 1 base and the J segment 1 base; nucleotides outside the gene matches: 8. The CDR3 extends over 17 amino acids. The chain's CDR3 is CASSLYSGGPLQETQYF. CDR3 DNA sequence: TGTGCCAGCAGTTTATATTCGGGAGGGCCCCTCCAAGAGACCCAGTACTTC.

The chain links TRBV15 to TRBJ2-5; 10 bases fit TRBD2. V trimming: 5 bases; J trimming: 0 bases; junction bases outside the gene matches: 6. Per the germline V gene, CDR1 is LNHNV and CDR2 is YYDKDF (reference sequence). The CDR3 is 16 amino acids. CDR3 bases: TGTGCCACCAGCGCCACTAGCGGGGAATACCAAGAGACCCAGTACTTC. Its translation is CATSATSGEYQETQYF.

The chain couples TRBV10-3 to TRBJ2-2; the D gene is possibly TRBD1 (5 bases). Germline V gene sequence: CDR1 ENHRY, CDR2 SYGVKD. V was pared by 6 bases and J by 7 bases, with 15 bases between. This CDR3 contains 14 residues. CDR3 nucleotide sequence: TGTGCCATCAGGGACGTTGGGGCTGGCGGGGAGCTGTTTTTT. Translated, it gives CAIRDVGAGGELFF.

The chain couples TRBV13 to TRBJ2-3; possibly TRBD1 or TRBD2 for D (6 bases each). CDR3 length: 14 amino acids. The germline V gene encodes CDR1 PRHDT and CDR2 FYEKMQ (reference sequence). Trimming stripped 1 base from V and 6 bases from J, with 11 bases between. The CDR3 DNA reads TGTGCCAGCAGCTTAGAAGGGGGGCCGGATACGCAGTATTTT. Encoded protein: CASSLEGGPDTQYF. Based on the CDR3 plus reference TRBV13 and TRBJ2-3, the full variable domain is AAGVIQSPRHLIKEKRETATLKCYPIPRHDTVYWYQQGPGQDPQFLISFYEKMQSDKGSIPDRFSAQQFSDYHSELNMSSLELGDSALYFCASSLEGGPDTQYFGPGTRLTVL.

The V call is TRBV6-7, the J call TRBJ2-7; D is possibly TRBD2 (5 bases). TRBV6-7 is labeled an ORF, and its function is uncertain. CDR3 size: 13 residues. V was trimmed by 5 bases and J by 3 bases, leaving 11 bases between them. The DNA of the CDR3 is TGTGCCAGCAGTCCACCGGGAAACTACGAGCAGTACTTC. It codes for CASSPPGNYEQYF.

The chain employs TRBV11-2 and TRBJ2-7; D not resolved. This CDR3 has 12 residues. V was shortened by 2 bases and J by 6 bases, with 8 bases between the two germline ends. Germline loops: CDR1 SGHAT, CDR2 FQNNGV. DNA for the CDR3: TGTGCCAGCAGCTTAAGAGGAGCCGAGCAGTACTTC. It encodes CASSLRGAEQYF.

The rearrangement links TRBV9 to TRBJ2-2; D gene ambiguous. Germline V CDR1 and CDR2: SGDLS, YYNGEE. The CDR3 extends over 12 amino acids. V shed 4 bases and J shed 5 bases, with 6 bases lying between them. The CDR3 spells CASSTRTGELFF. In nucleotides, the CDR3 is TGTGCCAGCAGCACACGTACCGGGGAGCTGTTTTTT.

The chain is built from TRBV6-5 and TRBJ2-7; 7 nucleotides match TRBD2. The V and J ends lost 6 bases and 1 base, in that order; junction bases with no gene match: 9. CDR3 length: 15 amino acids. Germline V gives CDR1 MNHEY, CDR2 SVGAGI. The CDR3 loop reads CASRSAGGKSYEQYF. CDR3 DNA sequence: TGTGCCAGCAGGTCGGCCGGGGGGAAATCCTACGAGCAGTACTTC.

The count of this clone is one. The gene calls are TRBV28 and TRBJ2-2, with TRBD2 matching over 8 bases. The germline CDR1 and CDR2 sequences are MDHEN and SYDVKM. With 5 bases clipped from V and 4 bases from J, the junction kept 9 bases outside the gene matches. The CDR3 has 16 amino acids. The CDR3 nucleotides read TGTGCCAGCAGTCCTCTAGCGGGTGAGGGCACCGGGGAGCTGTTTTTT. Its protein product is CASSPLAGEGTGELFF.

The CDR3 sequence is CSAQDLGYTF. The CDR3 DNA sequence: TGCAGTGCACAGGACCTCGGCTACACCTTC. The chain carries TRBV20-1 and TRBJ1-2, with a tentative D call TRBD1 (5 bases). The CDR3 consists of 10 residues. Germline assignment: CDR1 DFQATT and CDR2 SNEGSKA (reference sequence). V was pared by 6 bases and J by 8 bases, with 10 bases between.

This sequence joins TRBV6-6 and TRBJ2-2; 11 bases match TRBD1. J was trimmed by 7 bases and V by 7 bases; bases with no gene match: 5. This CDR3 has 14 amino acids. CDR1 MNHNY and CDR2 SVGAGI come from the germline V gene (reference sequence). DNA for the CDR3: TGTGCCAGCACTACGGACAGGGGGCTCGGGGAGCTGTTTTTT. It codes for CASTTDRGLGELFF.

The rearrangement uses TRBV9 and TRBJ2-7, with D possibly matching TRBD2 (6 bases). This CDR3 has 14 amino acids. Germline lookup yields CDR1 SGDLS and CDR2 YYNGEE. Trimming shortened V by 0 bases and J by 3 bases, and 10 bases separated the two germline ends. CDR3 DNA: TGTGCCAGCAGCGTAGCGGGGGTAAACTACGAGCAGTACTTC. This translates into CASSVAGVNYEQYF.

J is TRBJ2-7 and V is TRBV7-6; D possibly corresponds to TRBD2 (6 bases). Germline assignment: CDR1 SGHVS and CDR2 FNYEAQ. Trimming took 1 base from V and 5 from J, leaving 6 bases between them. CDR3 length: 12 residues. The CDR3 is CASSLGGDEQYF. The CDR3 coding sequence is TGTGCCAGCAGCTTAGGGGGGGACGAGCAGTACTTC. Drawing the rest from reference TRBV7-6 and TRBJ2-7, the complete variable domain is GAGVSQSPRYKVTKRGQDVALRCDPISGHVSLYWYRQALGQGPEFLTYFNYEAQQDKSGLPNDRFSAERPEGSISTLTIQRTEQRDSAMYRCASSLGGDEQYFGPGTRLTVT.

This chain links TRBV6-6 with TRBJ2-1; weak D call: TRBD2 (5 bases). The CDR3 length is 15 residues. V lost 2 bases, J lost 5 bases, and 13 bases lay in between. CDR1 is MNHNY and CDR2 is SVGAGI in the germline V gene (reference sequence). CDR3 sequence: CASSYPGIANNEQFF. As DNA, the CDR3 is TGTGCCAGCAGTTACCCTGGGATAGCGAACAATGAGCAGTTCTTC.

The V and J genes are TRBV6-5 and TRBJ1-4; maybe TRBD1 (6 bases). The germline gives CDR1 MNHEY, CDR2 SVGAGI. The CDR3 consists of 14 residues. V lost 0 bases and J 11 bases, leaving 13 bases between the germline ends. The CDR3 DNA sequence: TGTGCCAGCAGTTACTCCGACCGACAGGTGAAACTGTTTTTT. This translates into CASSYSDRQVKLFF.

V is TRBV7-9 and J is TRBJ2-7, with TRBD2 as a possible D gene (5 bases). CDR1 and CDR2 (germline): SEHNR, FQNEAQ (reference sequence). The CDR3 contains 12 residues. V was clipped by 3 bases and J by 3 bases, with 6 bases between them. CDR3 sequence: CASSFRDYEQYF. The CDR3 nucleotides read TGTGCCAGCAGCTTCCGGGACTACGAGCAGTACTTC.

This chain links TRBV5-6 with TRBJ2-7; TRBD2 is a possible D gene (6 bases). V lost 2 bases and J lost 5, with 14 bases in between. The CDR3 covers 14 residues. Per the germline V gene, CDR1 is SGHDT and CDR2 is YYEEEE. In DNA, the CDR3 is TGTGCCAGCAGCTTAGCGGGTTTTCTGGACGAGCAGTACTTC. Translated: CASSLAGFLDEQYF.

This chain uses TRBV5-1 with TRBJ1-1, with 7 bases identical to TRBD1. Germline lookup yields CDR1 SGHRS and CDR2 YFSETQ. The CDR3 sequence is 15 residues long. J gave up 1 base and V 0 bases, and 3 bases lay outside the gene matches. As DNA, the CDR3 is TGCGCCAGCAGCTTGGGAGGGGGCGCGAACACTGAAGCTTTCTTT. Its protein is CASSLGGGANTEAFF.

The chain is built from TRBV18 and TRBJ2-7; D may be TRBD2 (6 bases). Germline CDR1 and CDR2: KGHSH and LQKENI. The CDR3 has 15 amino acids. Trimming removed 3 bases from V and 1 base from J, with 13 bases in between. The CDR3 DNA reads TGTGCCAGCTCACCCACGGGCGGGGAGTCCTACGAGCAGTACTTC. Its protein product is CASSPTGGESYEQYF.

The gene calls are TRBV30 and TRBJ2-7, with 7 bases matching TRBD1. With V trimmed by 5 bases and J by 6 bases, 4 bases remained unmatched. The CDR3 spans 11 residues. Germline loops: CDR1 GTSNPN, CDR2 SVGIG (reference sequence). The CDR3 reads CAWDRAREQYF. CDR3 in DNA: TGTGCCTGGGACAGGGCTCGCGAGCAGTACTTC.

The J gene is TRBJ2-1, the V gene TRBV13; a possible D gene is TRBD2 (5 bases). CDR3 length: 15 residues. V was trimmed by 10 bases and J by 0 bases, leaving 16 bases between them. Germline CDR1 PRHDT, CDR2 FYEKMQ (reference sequence). DNA for the CDR3: TGTGCCATCAAACCAGCGGATTCCTCCTACAATGAGCAGTTCTTC. It specifies CAIKPADSSYNEQFF.

The genes are TRBV4-3 and TRBJ2-7; possible D gene TRBD2, 6 bases. Germline V gene lookup returns CDR1 LGHNA and CDR2 YSLEER. Trimming took 0 bases from V and 2 from J, leaving 14 bases between them. This CDR3 comprises 16 residues. The CDR3 sequence: CASSQDPGEATYEQYF. The CDR3 DNA reads TGCGCCAGCAGCCAAGATCCCGGGGAGGCGACCTACGAGCAGTACTTC.

This clone came up a few times. The sample has other DNA sequences that encode this CDR3 too. The CDR3 loop reads CASSAGGNTEAFF. The CDR3 DNA is TGTGCCAGCAGCGCCGGCGGGAACACTGAAGCTTTCTTT. The chain couples TRBV9 to TRBJ1-1; no reliable D call. Between the trimmed V and J ends, which lost 3 bases and 1 base, there was a span of 7 bases. Germline CDR1 is SGDLS and CDR2 is YYNGEE. The CDR3 runs to 13 residues.

CDR3 DNA sequence: TGTGCCAGAAGCTTCGGGGACTCCCCCGGGGAGCTGTTTTTT. As protein: CARSFGDSPGELFF. This chain uses TRBV5-3 with TRBJ2-2, with a weak D call TRBD2 (6 bases). TRBV5-3 counts as an open reading frame of uncertain function. This CDR3 contains 14 residues. Trimming left V 2 bases short and J 6 bases short, with 11 bases between.